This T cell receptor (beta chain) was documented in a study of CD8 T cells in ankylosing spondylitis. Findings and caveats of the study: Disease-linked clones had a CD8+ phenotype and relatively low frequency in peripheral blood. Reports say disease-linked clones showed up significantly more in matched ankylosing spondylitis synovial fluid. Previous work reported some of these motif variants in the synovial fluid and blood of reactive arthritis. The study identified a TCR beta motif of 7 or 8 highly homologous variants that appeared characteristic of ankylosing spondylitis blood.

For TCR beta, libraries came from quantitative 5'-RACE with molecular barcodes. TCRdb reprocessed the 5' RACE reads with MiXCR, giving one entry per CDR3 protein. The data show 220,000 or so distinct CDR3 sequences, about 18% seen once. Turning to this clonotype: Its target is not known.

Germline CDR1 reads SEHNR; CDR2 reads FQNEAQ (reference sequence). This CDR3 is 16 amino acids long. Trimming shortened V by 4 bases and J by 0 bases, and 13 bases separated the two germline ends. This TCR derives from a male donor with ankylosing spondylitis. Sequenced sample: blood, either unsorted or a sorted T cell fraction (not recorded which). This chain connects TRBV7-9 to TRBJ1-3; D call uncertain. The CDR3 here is CASSSTSAHSGNTIYF. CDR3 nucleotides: TGTGCCAGCAGCTCGACTTCTGCACACTCTGGAAACACCATATATTTT.